Below, 20 T cell receptor beta chains from the same sample are listed, as sequenced in a study of shared clonotypes between healthy human individuals. Clones were read by immunoSEQ multiplex PCR, and TCRdb kept only the in-frame ones, dropping some. The table lists 2 million to 2.5 million clones, approximately 95% of them singletons. What was sequenced was naive CD4+ T cells sorted from blood. As for subset: CD45RA+ positively selected. The receptors were sampled from a man aged 18-30 years in good health.

With respect to this clone: The same CDR3 arises from other DNA sequences in this sample as well. This chain links TRBV18 with TRBJ2-3; D uncertain. This CDR3 is built from 13 residues. Germline assignment: CDR1 KGHSH and CDR2 LQKENI. V was shortened by 4 bases and J by 3 bases, with 8 bases between the two germline ends. The DNA of the CDR3 is TGTGCCAGCTCACGCTTACTGACAGATACGCAGTATTTT. It is translated as CASSRLLTDTQYF. Full variable domain (outside the CDR3, taken from reference TRBV18 and TRBJ2-3): NAGVMQNPRHLVRRRGQEARLRCSPMKGHSHVYWYRQLPEEGLKFMVYLQKENIIDESGMPKERFSAEFPKEGPSILRIQQVVRGDSAAYFCASSRLLTDTQYFGPGTRLTVL.

In regard to this clone: The sample has other DNA sequences that encode this CDR3 too. The rearrangement uses TRBV5-5 and TRBJ1-2, with D possibly TRBD1 on 6 matching bases. The CDR3 runs 13 residues. Germline CDR1 and CDR2: SGHKS and YYEKEE (reference sequence). V was cut by 1 base and J by 5 bases, with 9 bases left in between. The CDR3 DNA follows: TGTGCCAGCAGCTTGACGGGGGCTTATGGCTACACCTTC. Residues: CASSLTGAYGYTF.

The V call is TRBV18, the J call TRBJ2-7, with D possibly TRBD2 on 5 matching bases. The CDR3 is 12 amino acids. CDR1 and CDR2 from the germline V gene are KGHSH and LQKENI. Trimming pared 5 bases from V and 1 base from J, leaving 6 bases between. CDR3 sequence: CASSGESYEQYF. The CDR3 DNA follows: TGTGCCAGCTCAGGGGAGTCCTACGAGCAGTACTTC. Looking up the rest from reference TRBV18 and TRBJ2-7 gives the full variable domain: NAGVMQNPRHLVRRRGQEARLRCSPMKGHSHVYWYRQLPEEGLKFMVYLQKENIIDESGMPKERFSAEFPKEGPSILRIQQVVRGDSAAYFCASSGESYEQYFGPGTRLTVT.

J is TRBJ2-5 and V is TRBV7-8; D not resolved. In germline, CDR1 is SGHVS, CDR2 FQNEAQ. V was pared by 5 bases and J by 4 bases, with 17 bases between. CDR3 size: 15 residues. The CDR3 DNA reads TGTGCCAGCAGCGCCCTAGGAGAGGACGGAGAGACCCAGTACTTC. Residues: CASSALGEDGETQYF.

The CDR3 loop is CASSPSEGNTIYF. In DNA form, the CDR3 reads TGTGCCAGCTCACCATCAGAAGGAAACACCATATATTTT. The chain links TRBV18 to TRBJ1-3; no clear D. Trimming removed 2 bases at V and 4 bases at J, with 6 bases between. Germline V gene sequence: CDR1 KGHSH, CDR2 LQKENI. The CDR3 loop spans 13 amino acids.

The chain has TRBV7-8 and TRBJ1-1; tentatively, D is TRBD1 (5 bases). V was pared by 2 bases and J by 2 bases, with 15 bases between. This CDR3 is built from 16 residues. Germline values: CDR1 SGHVS, CDR2 FQNEAQ. The CDR3 is CASSLMAAQVNTEAFF. DNA for the CDR3: TGTGCCAGCAGCTTAATGGCTGCACAGGTCAACACTGAAGCTTTCTTT.

The CDR3 region is CASGGAEAGVYEQYF. CDR3 coding DNA: TGTGCCAGCGGAGGGGCAGAGGCCGGGGTCTACGAGCAGTACTTC. The gene calls are TRBV6-5 and TRBJ2-7; D may be TRBD2 (6 bases). V was trimmed by 8 bases and J by 3 bases, leaving 20 bases between them. Germline lookup yields CDR1 MNHEY and CDR2 SVGAGI. This CDR3 is 15 amino acids long.

J is TRBJ2-2 and V is TRBV7-9; D perhaps matches TRBD2 (5 bases). This CDR3 spans 19 amino acids. The germline V and J ends were trimmed by 7 bases and 0 bases, with 24 bases remaining between them. Germline V gene data show CDR1 as SEHNR and CDR2 as FQNEAQ (reference sequence). The DNA of the CDR3 is TGTGCCAGCACCCCTATAACGGGGATCCCTCGAGCGAACACCGGGGAGCTGTTTTTT. Translating gives CASTPITGIPRANTGELFF. Combining the CDR3 with reference TRBV7-9 and TRBJ2-2 gives the whole variable domain DTGVSQNPRHKITKRGQNVTFRCDPISEHNRLYWYRQTLGQGPEFLTYFQNEAQLEKSRLLSDRFSAERPKGSFSTLEIQRTEQGDSAMYLCASTPITGIPRANTGELFFGEGSRLTVL.

This clone is a singleton in its sample. The rearrangement links TRBV9 to TRBJ2-2; D may correspond to TRBD1 or TRBD2 (5 bases each). Trimming shortened V by 0 bases and J by 5 bases, and 14 bases separated the two germline ends. Germline V gene lookup returns CDR1 SGDLS and CDR2 YYNGEE. The CDR3 runs to 16 residues. CDR3 coding DNA: TGTGCCAGCAGCGTAGCTACGAGGGGTCAAACCGGGGAGCTGTTTTTT. Its translation: CASSVATRGQTGELFF.

The chain uses TRBV2 and TRBJ2-3; TRBD2 aligns across 10 bases. The length of the CDR3 is 15 residues. From germline, CDR1 is SNHLY and CDR2 FYNNEI. The V and J ends lost 5 bases and 6 bases, in that order; junction bases with no gene match: 8. CDR3 residues: CASSIAGGSVDTQYF. In DNA form, the CDR3 reads TGTGCCAGCAGTATAGCGGGGGGTAGTGTGGATACGCAGTATTTT. Based on the CDR3 plus reference TRBV2 and TRBJ2-3, the full variable domain is EPEVTQTPSHQVTQMGQEVILRCVPISNHLYFYWYRQILGQKVEFLVSFYNNEISEKSEIFDDQFSVERPDGSNFTLKIRSTKLEDSAMYFCASSIAGGSVDTQYFGPGTRLTVL.

The rearrangement joins TRBV27 to TRBJ2-3, with D tentatively TRBD2 (5 bases). CDR1 MNHEY and CDR2 SMNVEV come from the germline V gene (reference sequence). Trimming cost V 8 bases and J 2 bases, with 17 bases left between them. The CDR3 consists of 15 residues. The CDR3 is CASANGESNTDTQYF. CDR3 DNA: TGTGCCAGCGCTAACGGGGAGTCGAACACAGATACGCAGTATTTT.

As regards this clone: Other DNA variants within this sample encode the same CDR3. J is TRBJ1-5 and V is TRBV5-1; D unclear. The V end lost 0 bases, the J end lost 4 bases, and 11 bases lay between the germline ends. Germline CDR1 is SGHRS and CDR2 is YFSETQ. The CDR3 sequence is 15 residues long. The CDR3 DNA reads as TGCGCCAGCAGCTTGGCCGGTGTAGCGAATCAGCCCCAGCATTTT. Amino acids: CASSLAGVANQPQHF.

In this sample, this clone turned up once. This sequence joins TRBV6-6 and TRBJ1-1; TRBD1 matches 9 bases. The length of the CDR3 is 14 residues. Germline lookup yields CDR1 MNHNY and CDR2 SVGAGI (reference sequence). The trim removed 6 bases at V and 8 bases at J, leaving 10 bases unmatched. The CDR3 is CASRLSGQGTEAFF. The CDR3, as DNA: TGTGCCAGCAGACTATCAGGACAGGGGACCGAAGCTTTCTTT.

Remarks on this clone: Other DNA sequences in the same sample also yield this CDR3. The genes are TRBV7-3 and TRBJ2-1; D may be TRBD1 (6 bases). Germline CDR1 reads SGHTA; CDR2 reads FQGTGA. The CDR3 has 15 residues. Trimming removed 2 bases at V and 1 base at J, with 9 bases between. In DNA form, the CDR3 reads TGTGCCAGCAGCTTAGGGGGCGGGTCCTACAATGAGCAGTTCTTC. It codes for CASSLGGGSYNEQFF. Using reference TRBV7-3 and TRBJ2-1 for the parts outside the CDR3, the full variable domain is GAGVSQTPSNKVTEKGKYVELRCDPISGHTALYWYRQSLGQGPEFLIYFQGTGAADDSGLPNDRFFAVRPEGSVSTLKIQRTERGDSAVYLCASSLGGGSYNEQFFGPGTRLTVL.

The CDR3 nucleotides are TGTGCCCTCGGCAGCGGGAGGCCCACAGATACGCAGTATTTT. It is translated as CALGSGRPTDTQYF. The chain employs TRBV30 and TRBJ2-3, with 9 bases lining up with TRBD2. Trimming cost V 8 bases and J 2 bases; bases outside gene matches: 8. Germline V gene sequence: CDR1 GTSNPN, CDR2 SVGIG (reference sequence). The CDR3 is made up of 14 amino acids. Supplemented by reference TRBV30 and TRBJ2-3, the full variable domain reads SQTIHQWPATLVQPVGSPLSLECTVEGTSNPNLYWYRQAAGRGLQLLFYSVGIGQISSEVPQNLSASRPQDRQFILSSKKLLLSDSGFYLCALGSGRPTDTQYFGPGTRLTVL.

This chain uses TRBV5-1 with TRBJ1-6; TRBD1 agrees at 9 bases. The CDR3 consists of 15 residues. Per the germline V gene, CDR1 is SGHRS and CDR2 is YFSETQ. The J segment lost 6 bases and the V segment lost 0 bases, leaving 1 base of the junction unmatched. The CDR3 sequence: CASSLEDRGNSPLHF. The CDR3 region has the DNA TGCGCCAGCAGCTTGGAGGACAGGGGTAATTCACCCCTCCACTTT.

The chain has TRBV11-3 and TRBJ2-1; 7 bases are shared with TRBD2. Per germline, CDR1 SGHNT and CDR2 YENEEA. The CDR3 runs 16 residues. V dropped 1 base and J dropped 9; count of bases not matched to a gene: 12. CDR3 sequence reads: CASSLGHSGLDGEQFF. The CDR3, as DNA: TGTGCCAGCAGCTTAGGGCATTCAGGACTAGATGGTGAGCAGTTCTTC.

This clone came up a few times. This sample includes further DNA sequences coding for the same CDR3. J is TRBJ2-7 and V is TRBV10-3; either TRBD1 or TRBD2 may fit D (5 bases each). The CDR3 runs to 13 residues. Germline-derived CDR1 and CDR2 are ENHRY and SYGVKD. Trimming left V 0 bases short and J 3 bases short, with 6 bases between. The DNA of the CDR3 is TGTGCCATCAGTGAGTCGGGGGTCTACGAGCAGTACTTC. Translating it yields CAISESGVYEQYF.

The chain uses TRBV6-5 and TRBJ2-7; unclear D gene. Trimming left V 2 bases short and J 4 bases short, with 9 bases between. The CDR3 is 13 residues long. CDR1 and CDR2 (germline): MNHEY, SVGAGI. CDR3 nucleotide sequence: TGTGCCAGCAGTTACGCGGCACAATACGAGCAGTACTTC. This codes for CASSYAAQYEQYF.

The chain uses TRBV5-4 and TRBJ1-2; tentatively, D is TRBD1 (5 bases). V lost 2 bases, J lost 9 bases, and 20 bases lay in between. Germline assignment: CDR1 SGHNT and CDR2 YYREEE (reference sequence). The CDR3 contains 15 residues. CDR3 sequence (DNA): TGTGCCAGCAGCTTCGACGGGACTGCCCGCGGACGCTACACCTTC. Protein product: CASSFDGTARGRYTF.